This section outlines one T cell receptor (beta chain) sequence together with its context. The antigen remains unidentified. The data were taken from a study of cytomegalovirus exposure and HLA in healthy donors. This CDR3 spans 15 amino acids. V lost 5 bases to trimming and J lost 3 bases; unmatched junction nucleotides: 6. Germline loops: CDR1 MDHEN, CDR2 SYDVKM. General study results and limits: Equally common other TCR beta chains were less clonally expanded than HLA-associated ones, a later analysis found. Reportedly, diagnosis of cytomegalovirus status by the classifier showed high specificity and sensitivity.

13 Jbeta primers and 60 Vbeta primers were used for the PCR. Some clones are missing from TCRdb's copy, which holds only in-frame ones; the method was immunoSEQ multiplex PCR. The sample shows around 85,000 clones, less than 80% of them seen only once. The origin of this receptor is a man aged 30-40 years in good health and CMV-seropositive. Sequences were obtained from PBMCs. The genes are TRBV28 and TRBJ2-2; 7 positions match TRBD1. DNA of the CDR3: TGTGCCAGCAGTCTACCGGGACAGTACACCGGGGAGCTGTTTTTT. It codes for CASSLPGQYTGELFF.